The entry that follows covers one T cell receptor (beta chain) sequence. During active infection, Seattle patients enrolled and were then monitored through disease. Trimming removed 6 bases from V and 0 bases from J, with 12 bases in between. Germline lookup yields CDR1 SGHNT and CDR2 YYREEE (reference sequence). CDR3 length: 14 residues. These data belong to a study of blood T cell repertoires in COVID-19. Overall study: T cells, B-cell-depleted T cells, or PBMCs supplied cDNA or gDNA.

In the authors' workflow: Amplification from reference gene primers served as the basis for estimated nucleated cell counts. Sequencing used immunoSEQ multiplex PCR; TCRdb keeps in-frame clones, though not all of them. V and J calls and clone size follow that table, whereas D and trimming were derived from the DNA. The top ten clones hold around a sixth of a sample with about 180,000 clones, over 75% of them seen once. This chain uses TRBV5-4 with TRBJ1-1; D not certain. This TCR was sampled from a person aged 70 to 85 with COVID-19, enrolled during active disease. Specimen: peripheral blood. CDR3 bases: TGTGCCAGCAATAAAGCGGAGATGAACACTGAAGCTTTCTTT. Amino acids: CASNKAEMNTEAFF.